This entry lists 28 T cell receptor beta chains sequenced from one sample in a study of tumor-infiltrating lymphocytes in primary liver carcinoma. Unsorted whole blood supplied the RNA, and germline DNA was extracted too. Priming with a constant-region primer yielded TCR beta cDNA from about 540 ng total RNA. Slightly modified ARM-PCR with three nested multiplex PCR rounds yielded TCR beta libraries. The two initial PCR rounds, nine to eleven cycles each, used TRBV1-TRBV30 forward and C-beta reverse primers. TCRdb re-called the multiplex PCR reads with MiXCR, one entry per CDR3 protein. In the table there are 310,000 or so distinct CDR3 sequences, around 50% of which are singletons. The sequenced sample was peripheral blood. The origin of the receptors is a woman aged 25 to 39 with primary liver carcinoma and hepatitis B virus infection.

As concerns this clonotype: This may stem from a read error, because a much larger clone lies one nucleotide away. This chain's CDR3 is CSVELAAHNEQFF. CDR3 nucleotide sequence: TGCAGCGTCGAGCTAGCTGCCCACAATGAGCAGTTCTTC. The J gene is TRBJ2-1, the V gene TRBV29-1; perhaps TRBD2 as D (5 bases). The length of the CDR3 is 13 residues. Germline lookup yields CDR1 SQVTM and CDR2 ANQGSEA. Between the trimmed V and J ends, which lost 6 bases and 5 bases, there was a span of 14 bases.

The V call is TRBV7-2, the J call TRBJ1-5, with 8 nucleotides matching TRBD1. CDR1 is SGHTA and CDR2 is FQGNSA in the germline V gene. The CDR3 runs to 14 residues. V gave up 5 bases and J gave up 6 bases; unmatched junction bases: 6. The CDR3 loop reads CASSRTGSGQPQHF. CDR3 sequence (DNA): TGTGCCAGCAGCCGGACAGGGTCTGGTCAGCCCCAGCATTTT.

Many counts were recorded for this clonotype. This CDR3 reads CASSQGGTLGGETQYF. CDR3 bases: TGCGCCAGCAGCCAAGGCGGGACCCTAGGAGGGGAGACCCAGTACTTC. The chain joins TRBV4-1 to TRBJ2-5; TRBD2 is a possible D gene (6 bases). Germline-derived CDR1 and CDR2 are MGHRA and YSYEKL. V lost 1 base, J lost 5 bases, and 17 bases lay in between. There are 16 residues in the CDR3.

In this sample, this clonotype turned up once. A junction boundary mismatches the germline segment, possibly from a read error. V usage is TRBV11-2 and J usage is TRBJ2-7, with 8 bases that match TRBD2. Germline V CDR1 and CDR2: SGHAT, FQNNGV. This CDR3 spans 16 amino acids. The CDR3 is CASSSGGARSNYEHYF. The CDR3 region has the DNA TGTGCCAGCAGCTCGGGGGGGGCCCGATCAAACTACGAGCACTACTTC.

Regarding this clonotype: This is likely a read error, given that the CDR3 carries no conserved phenylalanine or tryptophan at its end. The V and J genes are TRBV12-3 or TRBV12-4 and TRBJ2-5; TRBD2 might be the D (5 bases). The CDR3 is 14 residues long. V gave up 4 bases and J gave up 5 bases, with 14 bases separating them. The CDR3 coding sequence is TGTGCCAGCAGTTCCTCGGACTTCAGGGAGACCCAGTACATC. Amino acids: CASSSSDFRETQYI.

The chain recombines TRBV30 with TRBJ1-4; the D is unclear. The CDR3 spans 15 residues. Trimming stripped 0 bases from V and 0 bases from J, with 8 bases between. Germline CDR1 is GTSNPN and CDR2 is SVGIG (reference sequence). The CDR3 spells CAWSVSGATNEKLFF. The CDR3, as DNA: TGTGCCTGGAGTGTCTCCGGGGCAACTAATGAAAAACTGTTTTTT.

This clonotype occurred many times. This rearrangement joins TRBV4-1 to TRBJ2-7, with D uncertain. Germline V gene lookup returns CDR1 MGHRA and CDR2 YSYEKL. V was pared by 4 bases and J by 1 base, with 8 bases between. The CDR3 has 13 residues. CDR3 amino acids: CASSLAQSYEQYF. CDR3 in DNA: TGCGCCAGCAGCCTCGCCCAATCCTACGAGCAGTACTTC.

This clonotype was recorded at least ten times. V gene TRBV11-1 combines with J gene TRBJ2-5, with 8 bases identical to TRBD1. V lost 5 bases, J lost 3 bases, and 5 bases stayed unmatched. This CDR3 spans 14 amino acids. Germline V gene data show CDR1 as SGHAT and CDR2 as FQDESV (reference sequence). As DNA, the CDR3 is TGTGCCAGCAGCCCCCGGACAGGGAAAGAGACCCAGTACTTC. Translation: CASSPRTGKETQYF. The full variable domain, with the rest looked up from reference TRBV11-1 and TRBJ2-5, is EAEVAQSPRYKITEKSQAVAFWCDPISGHATLYWYRQILGQGPELLVQFQDESVVDDSQLPKDRFSAERLKGVDSTLKIQPAELGDSAMYLCASSPRTGKETQYFGPGTRLLVL.

The chain has TRBV10-3 and TRBJ1-5, with D perhaps matching TRBD1 (5 bases). This CDR3 is 12 amino acids long. CDR1 is ENHRY and CDR2 is SYGVKD in the germline V gene. This CDR3 is CTTGQGVQPQHF. The DNA for the CDR3 is TGTACCACCGGGCAGGGTGTCCAGCCCCAGCATTTT.

A few counts support this clonotype. The V call is TRBV7-8, the J call TRBJ2-7; TRBD2 is a possible D gene (5 bases). V shed 3 bases and J shed 0 bases, with 18 bases lying between them. The CDR3 is 17 amino acids. Germline V gene sequence: CDR1 SGHVS, CDR2 FQNEAQ. The CDR3: CASSFETASWSSYEQYF. In DNA form, the CDR3 reads TGTGCCAGCAGCTTCGAGACTGCTAGCTGGAGCTCCTACGAGCAGTACTTC.

This chain links TRBV6-2 or TRBV6-3 with TRBJ2-7; TRBD2 matches at 9 bases. Germline V CDR1 and CDR2: MNHEY, SVGEGT. The V segment lost 6 bases and the J segment 7 bases; nucleotides outside the gene matches: 10. The CDR3 has 14 residues. The CDR3 region is CASSRQGLAGEQYF. CDR3 in DNA: TGTGCCAGCAGCCGCCAGGGACTAGCTGGGGAGCAGTACTTC.

The genes are TRBV28 and TRBJ2-7; a weak D match, TRBD1 (6 bases). This CDR3 comprises 13 residues. Germline values: CDR1 MDHEN, CDR2 SYDVKM. The V gene lost 8 bases and the J gene lost 1 base, with 12 bases spanning the gap. In DNA, the CDR3 is TGTGCCAGCCTCTTCAGGGGTTCCTACGAGCAGTACTTC. Amino acids: CASLFRGSYEQYF.

V and J are TRBV7-8 and TRBJ2-4, with D perhaps TRBD1 (6 bases). Between the trimmed V and J ends, which lost 5 bases and 11 bases, there was a span of 19 bases. This CDR3 region has 14 residues. The V gene's germline CDR1 is SGHVS and CDR2 FQNEAQ. The CDR3 nucleotides are TGTGCCAGCAGCCCCGTCTGGGGGCTAGCTTTTCAGTACTTC. Amino acids: CASSPVWGLAFQYF.

This clonotype was detected a few times. The genes are TRBV14 and TRBJ2-1; 12 positions agree with TRBD2. After removal of 4 bases from V and 11 bases from J, the junction contained 12 bases not matched to a gene. Germline V gives CDR1 SGHDN, CDR2 FVKESK. There are 16 residues in the CDR3. In nucleotides, the CDR3 is TGTGCCAGCAGCCCTCTGACTAGCGGGAGCGGGAGGAAGCAGTTCTTC. Its protein product is CASSPLTSGSGRKQFF.

Details on this clonotype: A clone one base away is much larger, so this may be a read error. This rearrangement joins TRBV4-1 to TRBJ2-3; 10 bases are a match to TRBD2. Germline V gene data show CDR1 as MGHRA and CDR2 as YSYEKL. This CDR3 has 16 amino acids. The CDR3 DNA reads TGCGACAGCAGCCTATCTAGCGGGAGTAGCACAGATACGCAGTATTTT. This sequence encodes CDSSLSSGSSTDTQYF.

Only a few counts were recorded for this clonotype. This chain joins TRBV28 and TRBJ2-3; TRBD2 matches 7 bases. The germline V gene encodes CDR1 MDHEN and CDR2 SYDVKM. This CDR3 spans 13 amino acids. Unmatched junction bases numbered 8, after V lost 6 bases and J lost 8 bases. CDR3 coding DNA: TGTGCCAGCAGCTTGGGAGGGTGGCGTACGCAGTATTTT. It codes for CASSLGGWRTQYF.

This clonotype was seen repeatedly, ten times or more. This sequence joins TRBV11-2 and TRBJ2-1; D is possibly TRBD1 (6 bases). Trimming pared 3 bases from V and 7 bases from J, leaving 13 bases between. Germline V CDR1 and CDR2: SGHAT, FQNNGV. This CDR3 has 14 amino acids. CDR3 protein: CASSFRWGQNEQFF. CDR3 coding DNA: TGTGCCAGCAGCTTCCGTTGGGGGCAGAATGAGCAGTTCTTC. Supplemented by reference TRBV11-2 and TRBJ2-1, the full variable domain reads EAGVAQSPRYKIIEKRQSVAFWCNPISGHATLYWYQQILGQGPKLLIQFQNNGVVDDSQLPKDRFSAERLKGVDSTLKIQPAKLEDSAVYLCASSFRWGQNEQFFGPGTRLTVL.

A word on this clonotype: One junction end does not reproduce the germline sequence, and a read error may be involved. J is TRBJ2-3 and V is TRBV11-2; D remains unclear. Germline CDR1 SGHAT, CDR2 FQNNGV. CDR3 length equals 14 residues. The CDR3: CASSIERITDTQYF. CDR3 sequence (DNA): TGTGCCAGCAGCATAGAGCGTATCACAGATACGCAGTATTTT.

A word on this clonotype: One junction end does not reproduce the germline sequence, and a read error may be involved. This chain links TRBV10-3 with TRBJ1-2; TRBD1 is a possible D gene (6 bases). This CDR3 is 14 amino acids long. The germline V gene has CDR1 ENHRY and CDR2 SYGVKD. The CDR3 sequence: CTISDSLTGYGYTF. The CDR3 region has the DNA TGTACCATCAGTGATTCGCTGACAGGCTATGGCTACACCTTC.

This clonotype was detected many times. The gene calls are TRBV4-1 and TRBJ2-3; TRBD2 matches at 10 bases. CDR1 is MGHRA, CDR2 YSYEKL, per germline. This CDR3 is 16 amino acids long. The J segment lost 5 bases and the V segment lost 0 bases, leaving 5 bases of the junction unmatched. The CDR3 DNA reads as TGCGCCAGCAGCCAAGATAACGGACTAGCGGAAGATACGCAGTATTTT. It codes for CASSQDNGLAEDTQYF.

The chain couples TRBV28 to TRBJ2-2, with 9 bases lining up with TRBD1. The CDR3 runs to 14 residues. Germline-derived CDR1 and CDR2 are MDHEN and SYDVKM. The CDR3 protein is CVSYTGTGIGELFF. CDR3 DNA: TGTGTCAGTTATACCGGGACAGGGATCGGGGAGCTGTTTTTT.

This chain joins TRBV29-1 and TRBJ2-3; D not resolved. The CDR3 covers 14 residues. The V gene's germline CDR1 is SQVTM and CDR2 ANQGSEA. The CDR3 region is CRVRPLAGTDTQYF. The CDR3, as DNA: TGCAGAGTCCGACCTCTCGCTGGCACAGATACGCAGTATTTT.

Remarks on this clonotype: Since the CDR3 does not end with the conserved phenylalanine or tryptophan, this likely comes from a read error. The rearrangement uses TRBV4-3 and TRBJ2-1; D is possibly TRBD2 (6 bases). Germline-derived CDR1 and CDR2 are LGHNA and YSLEER. Trimming left V 6 bases short and J 0 bases short, with 15 bases between. The CDR3 consists of 16 residues. The CDR3 is CASSLDAGSSYNEQFL. CDR3 DNA sequence: TGCGCCAGCAGTCTAGATGCGGGAAGCTCCTACAATGAGCAGTTCCTC.

Details on this clonotype: The junction differs from germline at one of its ends, possibly a read error. The gene calls are TRBV11-2 and TRBJ2-7; a weak D match, TRBD1 (6 bases). The CDR3 has 15 residues. CDR1 and CDR2 from the germline V gene are SGHAT and FQNNGV. CDR3 protein: CVSGARQVSSYEQYF. CDR3 DNA: TGTGTCAGCGGCGCTAGACAGGTTAGCTCCTACGAGCAGTACTTC.

The chain links TRBV28 to TRBJ1-1; D perhaps matches TRBD1 (6 bases). The V end lost 5 bases, the J end lost 0 bases, and 13 bases lay between the germline ends. Germline V gene lookup returns CDR1 MDHEN and CDR2 SYDVKM. The CDR3 has 15 residues. The CDR3 loop is CASSRGDIMNTEAFF. As DNA, the CDR3 is TGTGCCAGCAGTCGAGGGGACATCATGAACACTGAAGCTTTCTTT.

The V and J genes are TRBV6-5 and TRBJ2-7; no firm D call. The germline V gene has CDR1 MNHEY and CDR2 SVGAGI. The length of the CDR3 is 17 residues. Trimming cost V 1 base and J 1 base, with 17 bases left between them. The CDR3 reads CASSYFVPRIISYEQYF. The CDR3 nucleotides are TGTGCCAGCAGTTACTTCGTCCCGCGGATAATTTCCTACGAGCAGTACTTC.

About this clonotype: Being one base from a much bigger clone, this may be a read error. The chain couples TRBV4-1 to TRBJ2-3, with 10 bases fitting TRBD2. CDR1 is MGHRA, CDR2 YSYEKL, per germline. The CDR3 totals 16 residues. The CDR3 nucleotides are TGCGCCAGCAACCAAGGCCCCACTAGCGGGATAGATACGCAGTATTTT. This encodes CASNQGPTSGIDTQYF.

J is TRBJ2-2 and V is TRBV12-3 or TRBV12-4, with D perhaps matching TRBD2 (5 bases). CDR3 size: 14 residues. Between the trimmed V and J ends, which lost 4 bases and 6 bases, there was a span of 12 bases. The CDR3 nucleotides read TGTGCCAGCAGTTCATCTCGGACTCCCGGGGAGCTGTTTTTT. It yields the protein CASSSSRTPGELFF.